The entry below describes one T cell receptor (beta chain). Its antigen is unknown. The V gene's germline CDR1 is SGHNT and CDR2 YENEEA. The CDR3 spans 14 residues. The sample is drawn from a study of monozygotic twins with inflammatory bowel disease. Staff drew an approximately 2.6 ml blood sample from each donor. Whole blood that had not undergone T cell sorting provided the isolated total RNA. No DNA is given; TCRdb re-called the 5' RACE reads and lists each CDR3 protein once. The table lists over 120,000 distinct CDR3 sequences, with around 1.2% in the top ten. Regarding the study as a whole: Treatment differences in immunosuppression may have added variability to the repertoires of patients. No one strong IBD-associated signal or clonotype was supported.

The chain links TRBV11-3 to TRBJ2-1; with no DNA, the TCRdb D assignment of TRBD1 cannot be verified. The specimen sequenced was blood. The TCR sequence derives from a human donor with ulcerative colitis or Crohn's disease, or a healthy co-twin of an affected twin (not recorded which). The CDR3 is CASSEQDKFNEQFF.